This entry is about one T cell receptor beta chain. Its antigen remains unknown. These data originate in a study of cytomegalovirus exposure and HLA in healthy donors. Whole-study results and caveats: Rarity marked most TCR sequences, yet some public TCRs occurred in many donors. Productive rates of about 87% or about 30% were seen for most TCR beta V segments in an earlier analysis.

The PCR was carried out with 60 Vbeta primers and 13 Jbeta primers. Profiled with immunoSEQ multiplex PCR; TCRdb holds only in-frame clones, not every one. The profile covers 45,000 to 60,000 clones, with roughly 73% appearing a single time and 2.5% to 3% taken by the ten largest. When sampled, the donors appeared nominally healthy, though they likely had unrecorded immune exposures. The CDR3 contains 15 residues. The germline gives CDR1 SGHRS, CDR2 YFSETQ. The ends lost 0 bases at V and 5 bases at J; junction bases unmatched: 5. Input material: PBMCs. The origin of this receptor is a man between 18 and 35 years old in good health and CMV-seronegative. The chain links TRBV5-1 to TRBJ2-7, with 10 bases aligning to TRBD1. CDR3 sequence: CASSLGGQGVDEQYF. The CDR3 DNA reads TGCGCCAGCAGCTTGGGCGGACAGGGGGTCGACGAGCAGTACTTC.